This entry concerns a single T cell receptor (beta chain). Its antigen specificity is not known. A junction end diverges from the germline sequence, so it may reflect a read error. CDR1 MNHEY and CDR2 SMNVEV were looked up in the germline V gene (reference sequence). Including cysteine and phenylalanine, the CDR3 has 16 amino acids. Only the CDR3 DNA is retained, 48 bases long and in frame from the first base. This sample stems from a study of Ad26.COV2.S vaccination and SARS-CoV-2 variants (dated by TCRdb to the early 2020s). Regarding the research as a whole: Vaccine-arm donors came from COV1001, a multicentre, randomized, double-blind, placebo-controlled phase I-IIa trial of Ad26.COV2.S in healthy adults. Ad26.COV2.S was administered intramuscularly at 5 x 10^10 or 1 x 10^11 viral particles, either as a single shot or as two shots given 56 days apart. Throughout the experiments and outcome assessment, investigators stayed blinded to trial group allocation. Trial participants were randomized into five groups of five: low-dose or high-dose Ad26.COV2.S given once or twice, or placebo on both occasions. The specificity and breadth of SARS-CoV-2-reactive T cell receptors after Ad26.COV2.S vaccination were assessed by TCRbeta repertoire sequencing. A total of 32 samples were included in the TCR-sequenced set, comprising around 19 Ad26.COV2.S vaccine recipients, 5 placebo recipients and 8 SARS-CoV-2 convalescent individuals. Study-wide conclusions, independent of this receptor: Comparing responses between vaccine doses or regimens was not something the study was powered to do. After vaccination, spike-specific CD8+ and CD4+ T cell responses were reported to show substantial breadth. Vaccine and placebo recipients had comparable non-spike TCR breadth, which fits with the vaccine containing only spike. It was noted by the authors that total T cell responses may have been underestimated by the TCR breadth and depth analyses. Compared with placebo recipients, Ad26.COV2.S recipients showed higher spike-specific TCR breadth (P = 0.0014).

The treatment or condition label, read with the paper, signifies: 15 to 20 received Ad26.COV2.S at low or high dose, single or two shots; 5 received placebo; per-sample allocation not given. For vaccine and placebo recipients, repertoires were sequenced using samples collected on day 63 after the first injection. In Cohort 1b, 25 to 30 adults aged 18-55 years were enrolled at a single site in Boston, USA, between 29 July and 7 August 2020. Ad26.COV2.S was a replication-incompetent adenovirus type 26 vector that expressed a prefusion-stabilized SARS-CoV-2 spike protein derived from the original Wuhan strain. The immunoSEQ Assay was used to sequence TCRbeta CDR3 regions. After extraction, genomic DNA underwent amplification by bias-controlled multiplex PCR, followed by high-throughput sequencing. For the original study's pipeline: To quantify the absolute abundance of each unique TCRbeta CDR3 region, sequences were collapsed and filtered. T cell fraction was estimated by normalizing TCRbeta template counts to usable DNA, with usable DNA measured through amplification of reference genes found in all nucleated cells. Repertoire TCRs were annotated as SARS-CoV-2-specific by exact matching of V gene, CDR3 amino acid sequence and J gene to a known reactive TCR set. The reference SARS-CoV-2 TCR set was derived from MIRA and filtered for enrichment in COVID-19-positive ImmuneCODE repertoires, a step that removed public or cross-reactive TCRs. Using the MIRA antigens, annotated TCRs were further analysed by specific ORF or by position within an ORF. Depth was the summed frequency of annotated unique rearrangements, while breadth was defined as annotated unique rearrangements over total unique productive rearrangements. Two-sided Wilcoxon rank-sum tests were used to compare TCR breadth between groups. TCRdb holds this immuneACCESS table with in-frame rearrangements only. Some clones are missing; in checked studies, unresolved V genes explain under half, and the rest has no known cause. The V and J calls and clone size come from that table; D and trimming were worked out from the DNA. The sample contains about 470,000 clones, 90% of them found a single time. The top ten clonotypes cover more than 3.5% of the sample.

The specimen was peripheral blood, collected in a trial of Ad26.COV2.S vaccine versus placebo. This TCR was recovered from a person aged 18-60 years who received the Ad26.COV2.S COVID-19 vaccine or a placebo. The sequence is built from TRBV27 and TRBJ2-3, and 9 bases in between align with TRBD2. CDR3 protein: CASSPGLAPFTDTQYF. The bases are TGTGCCAGCAGTCCGGGACTAGCCCCATTCACAGATACACAGTATTTT.